What follows are 5 T cell receptor beta chains derived from one specimen sequenced in a study of T cell clones after liver transplantation (dated by TCRdb to about 2019). The method was the immunoSEQ multiplex PCR assay. The table was pulled from immuneACCESS by TCRdb, which kept in-frame rearrangements only. Such tables lose some clones; where checked, under half of the loss comes from unresolved V genes, and the rest has no known cause. The sample table contains some 120,000 clones; only one count was recorded for over 75% of them. The ten largest clones represent 0.8% to 0.9% of the sample. The sample in question was CD4+ T cells from blood, obtained 12 months after liver transplant. The source of these receptors is a human patient who received a liver transplant. It is possible that, after a transplant, some T cells come from the graft donor.

The chain carries TRBV7-7 and TRBJ2-3; 8 bases agree with TRBD2. This CDR3 comprises 15 residues. With 1 base clipped from V and 5 bases from J, the junction kept 5 bases outside the gene matches. The germline V gene encodes CDR1 SSHAT and CDR2 FNYEAQ (reference sequence). CDR3 sequence (DNA): TGTGCCAGCAGCTTAGGGGGGACTAGTCGAGATACGCAGTATTTT. It translates to CASSLGGTSRDTQYF.

The CDR3 DNA reads TGTGCCACCAGCAGAGGAAACTACTACGAGCAGTACTTC. This sequence encodes CATSRGNYYEQYF. The chain is built from TRBV15 and TRBJ2-7; no definite D call. Trimming shortened V by 1 base and J by 3 bases, and 7 bases separated the two germline ends. Germline lookup yields CDR1 LNHNV and CDR2 YYDKDF (reference sequence). CDR3 length: 13 residues.

The chain carries TRBV7-3 and TRBJ2-2; 9 bases agree with TRBD2. From germline, CDR1 is SGHTA and CDR2 FQGTGA. The CDR3 length is 15 residues. Unmatched junction bases numbered 3, after V lost 2 bases and J lost 5 bases. The CDR3 sequence: CASSLAGGKTGELFF. The CDR3 coding sequence is TGTGCCAGCAGCTTAGCGGGAGGGAAGACCGGGGAGCTGTTTTTT.

The chain joins TRBV11-2 to TRBJ2-3, with D possibly TRBD2 on 5 matching bases. The CDR3 sequence is 16 residues long. Germline values: CDR1 SGHAT, CDR2 FQNNGV. Trimming took off 5 bases at V and 3 bases at J, with 18 bases between the two ends. The CDR3 loop is CASSQNLASATDTQYF. CDR3 nucleotide sequence: TGTGCCAGCAGCCAGAATTTAGCGTCGGCAACAGATACGCAGTATTTT.

This clone was seen a handful of times. The chain combines TRBV10-3 with TRBJ2-7, with a tentative D call TRBD2 (7 bases). Germline CDR1 ENHRY, CDR2 SYGVKD. This CDR3 has 12 residues. Trimming cost V 10 bases and J 5 bases, with 15 bases left between them. CDR3 loop: CATAGAQDEQYF. CDR3 DNA sequence: TGTGCCACCGCGGGGGCGCAGGACGAGCAGTACTTC.